The subject of this entry is one T cell receptor (beta chain). Its antigen is as yet unknown. Each CDR3 protein is one row after TCRdb ran MiXCR on the 5' RACE reads. The sample contains 1.5 million to 2 million distinct CDR3 sequences, 32% of which appear only once. This sample stems from a study of identical twins. Study findings and constraints: It was cross-sectional statistical analysis, not following the same donors, that the conclusions relied on.

Material: cord blood. The sequence was collected from a newborn girl in good health.

The CDR3 nucleotides read TGTGCCAGCAGCTTCGGGATTCTTTCCCACTATGGCTACACCTTC. Protein product: CASSFGILSHYGYTF. The J gene is TRBJ1-2, the V gene TRBV28; D ambiguous. This CDR3 is 15 amino acids long. V lost 6 bases and J 3 bases, leaving 17 bases between the germline ends. CDR1 and CDR2 (germline): MDHEN, SYDVKM.